This record looks at one T cell receptor (beta chain) sequence and its context. Authors' processing steps: Nucleated cell counts were estimated from reference gene primer amplification. Data came from immunoSEQ multiplex PCR; TCRdb stores just in-frame clones and leaves some out. The V and J calls and the clone size are those of that table, but D and trimming were determined from the DNA. This sample has 130,000 to 150,000 clones, with 81% found just once. The data stem from a study of blood T cell repertoires in COVID-19. Study as a whole: Sites in the United States, Italy and Spain provided acute and convalescent COVID-19 samples. From T cells, B-cell-depleted T cells, or PBMCs came the material, which was cDNA or gDNA.

J lost 2 bases, V lost 6 bases, and 9 bases had no gene match. The CDR3 runs to 16 residues. Germline V gene sequence: CDR1 MNHEY, CDR2 SMNVEV (reference sequence). The sequenced material came from peripheral blood. The genes are TRBV27 and TRBJ2-5; 10 bases fit TRBD2. The clonotype originates from a human donor in a cohort sampled during active COVID-19. The CDR3 is CASRIAGLAHQETQYF. For the CDR3, the DNA is TGTGCCAGCAGAATAGCGGGACTAGCGCATCAAGAGACCCAGTACTTC.